The T cell receptor beta chain described here comes from a study of blood T cell repertoires in COVID-19 (dated by TCRdb to about 2020). Describing the broader study: The collaborator samples originated in the United States, Italy and Spain and spanned the acute and convalescent phases of COVID-19. The prospective study material was composed of cDNA or gDNA derived from T cells, B-cell-depleted T cells, or PBMCs. Subjects who had been exposed to COVID-19, were actively infected with it, or had recovered from it provided the deeply sampled blood TCRbeta repertoires that made up the dataset. The repertoires were released in a freely available public database intended as a resource for research on the immune response to SARS-CoV-2. The samples were drawn from the first 160 participants of the ongoing ImmuneRACE study and from 950 to 1,500 subjects provided by 6 global collaborators. The sample metadata nearly always contained a de-identified subject ID, COVID-19 status, age in years and sex. Where available, HLA class I and class II types were obtained from metadata supplied by the sample provider rather than from assay-based typing.

The immunoSEQ Assay, a bias-controlled multiplex PCR, was used to amplify TCRbeta CDR3 regions from genomic DNA. The source study handled its data this way. Within the assay, amplification of reference gene primers was used to estimate how many nucleated cells each sample contained. To quantify the absolute abundance of each unique TCRbeta CDR3 rearrangement, sequence reads were collapsed and filtered. For each sample, productive Simpson clonality was calculated by taking the square root of Simpson's diversity index across productive rearrangements. TCRdb provides this immuneACCESS table in a form limited to in-frame rearrangements. Some clones are lacking; in checked studies, under half of them reflect an unresolved V gene, and why the rest are absent is not known. That table is the source of V, J and clone size, and D and trimming were worked out from the DNA. The sample profile shows about 74,000 clones; about nine tenths of them were found once. The top ten clonotypes cover just over 9% of the sample.

Broader findings and caveats from the paper: The quantity of clinical and demographic metadata differed by source and by participant and was supplied without curation.

This clone occurred once. The specificity of this receptor is unknown. No base-level quality is on record; no much larger clone is a single base apart. Whole blood was collected in K2EDTA tubes by collaborating institutions according to the institutions' own protocols. For TCRbeta analysis, collaborators shipped samples as frozen whole blood, isolated PBMCs, or DNA extracted from either of those sample types. This TCR was recovered from a human donor in a cohort sampled during active COVID-19. Material for sequencing was peripheral blood.

The bases read TGTGCCAGTAGTATAGGGCAGGGGTCCTACAATGAGCAGTTCTTC. Translation gives CASSIGQGSYNEQFF. The rearrangement joined TRBV19 to TRBJ2-1, with TRBD1 tentatively as D gene (6 bases match). The CDR3 numbers 15 residues from cysteine through phenylalanine. Kept here is only the CDR3 DNA, which spans 45 bases and is read in frame from base 1. Based on the germline V gene (reference sequence), the CDR1 and CDR2 sequences are LNHDA and SQIVND. Trimming costs V 1 base and J 1 base, and their ends lie 8 bases apart.